A single sample gave rise to the 12 T cell receptor beta chains below, sequenced in a study of cytomegalovirus exposure and HLA in healthy donors. PCR primers comprised 60 Vbeta and 13 Jbeta primers. TCRdb keeps only in-frame clones here, not all; method: immunoSEQ multiplex PCR. The sample includes fewer than 60,000 clones, approximately 82% of them seen just once. The sample consisted of PBMCs. Receptors were obtained from a man in his fifties in good health and CMV-seronegative.

V is TRBV10-3 and J is TRBJ2-5, with TRBD2 matching 7 bases. Near its end, the DNA agrees better with TRBJ2-7, so the J call may be wrong. Germline V gives CDR1 ENHRY, CDR2 SYGVKD. CDR3 length: 14 amino acids. The CDR3 region has the DNA TGTGCCATCAGTGGTTACGGGGGGATCTACGAGCAGTACTTC. Translated, it gives CAISGYGGIYEQYF.

The gene calls are TRBV5-6 and TRBJ2-7, with 9 nucleotides matching TRBD2. Germline V gene sequence: CDR1 SGHDT, CDR2 YYEEEE. The J segment lost 4 bases and the V segment lost 4 bases, leaving 9 bases of the junction unmatched. There are 15 residues in the CDR3. CDR3 region: CASSAPGLASYEQYF. CDR3 bases: TGTGCCAGCAGCGCCCCGGGACTAGCTAGTTACGAGCAGTACTTC.

This clone was detected only once. The chain recombines TRBV6-1 with TRBJ2-5; no reliable D call. The J call may be in error: the DNA end matches TRBJ2-7 better. There are 13 residues in the CDR3. Germline assignment: CDR1 MNHNS and CDR2 SASEGT. The CDR3 DNA reads TGTGCCAGCAGTGACGCCAACTTGAGCGAGCAGTACTTC. The encoded protein is CASSDANLSEQYF.

V usage is TRBV7-2 and J usage is TRBJ2-3; 9 bases match TRBD2. CDR3 length: 15 residues. Looked up from germline, CDR1 is SGHTA and CDR2 is FQGNSA. Trimming cost V 5 bases and J 9 bases; bases outside gene matches: 12. CDR3 sequence: CASSARLAVPGTQYF. The CDR3 DNA is TGTGCCAGCAGCGCCCGACTAGCGGTCCCAGGCACGCAGTATTTT.

The chain recombines TRBV19 with TRBJ2-3, with 7 bases lining up with TRBD1. The germline V gene encodes CDR1 LNHDA and CDR2 SQIVND (reference sequence). J gave up 4 bases and V 6 bases, and 7 bases lay outside the gene matches. The CDR3 sequence is 14 residues long. The CDR3 bases are TGTGCCAGTAGGTGGGAACAGGGGTCAGATACGCAGTATTTT. This encodes CASRWEQGSDTQYF.

The chain carries TRBV7-6 and TRBJ1-6; D is unclear. CDR1 SGHVS and CDR2 FNYEAQ come from the germline V gene. The germline V and J ends were trimmed by 3 bases and 7 bases, with 10 bases remaining between them. The CDR3 extends over 14 amino acids. CDR3 protein: CASSFKQINSPLHF. The CDR3 nucleotides are TGTGCCAGCAGCTTCAAACAGATAAATTCACCCCTCCACTTT.

CDR3: CASSQTGLSYEQYF. CDR3 nucleotide sequence: TGTGCCAGCAGCCAGACAGGGCTTTCCTACGAGCAGTACTTC. The chain links TRBV6-1 to TRBJ2-7, with 7 bases matching TRBD1. The trim removed 6 bases at V and 1 base at J, leaving 6 bases unmatched. The CDR3 spans 14 residues. Germline loops: CDR1 MNHNS, CDR2 SASEGT.

The chain couples TRBV27 to TRBJ1-4; TRBD1 agrees at 7 bases. Per the germline V gene, CDR1 is MNHEY and CDR2 is SMNVEV (reference sequence). J lost 5 bases, V lost 0 bases, and 3 bases had no gene match. The CDR3 has 15 amino acids. The DNA for the CDR3 is TGTGCCAGCAGTTTATCCAGGGGGAGGAATGAAAAACTGTTTTTT. It translates to CASSLSRGRNEKLFF.

This chain links TRBV27 with TRBJ2-7, with TRBD1 identical over 7 bases. The J segment lost 1 base and the V segment lost 5 bases, leaving 11 bases of the junction unmatched. CDR3 length: 16 amino acids. CDR1 is MNHEY, CDR2 SMNVEV, per germline (reference sequence). The DNA for the CDR3 is TGTGCCAGCAGTCCTAGACAGGGTTACGATTCCTACGAGCAGTACTTC. Translation: CASSPRQGYDSYEQYF.

The chain couples TRBV7-2 to TRBJ2-2; 12 nucleotides align to TRBD2. The length of the CDR3 is 15 residues. Trimming at V came to 11 bases and at J to 1 base, leaving 5 bases not matched to a gene. The V gene's germline CDR1 is SGHTA and CDR2 FQGNSA. This chain's CDR3 is CAVPSGGGNTGELFF. The CDR3 DNA reads TGTGCCGTTCCTAGCGGGGGGGGGAACACCGGGGAGCTGTTTTTT.

The V call is TRBV9, the J call TRBJ1-2; unclear D gene. CDR1 is SGDLS and CDR2 is YYNGEE in the germline V gene. The V end lost 4 bases, the J end lost 8 bases, and 15 bases lay between the germline ends. The CDR3 is made up of 13 amino acids. The CDR3: CASSPSAGSGYTF. The CDR3 DNA reads as TGTGCCAGCAGCCCAAGCGCTGGGTCCGGCTACACCTTC.

This chain joins TRBV4-2 and TRBJ2-1; the match to TRBD2 covers 8 bases. CDR3 length: 16 amino acids. CDR1 and CDR2 (germline): LGHNA, YNFKEQ. V was clipped by 1 base and J by 3 bases; unmatched bases: 5. CDR3 DNA sequence: TGTGCCAGCAGCCAAGTAAGCGGGGGAAACTACAATGAGCAGTTCTTC. Residues: CASSQVSGGNYNEQFF.